A single sample gave rise to the 26 T cell receptor beta chains below, sequenced in a study of early T cells in non-severe SARS-CoV-2 infection. TCRdb itself ran the 5' RACE reads through MiXCR, one entry per CDR3 protein. Seen here are roughly 50,000 distinct CDR3 sequences, about 7.8% observed once, and the top ten hold under 6.5%. The specimen was whole blood. The origin of the receptors is an adult who was a healthcare worker with PCR-confirmed SARS-CoV-2 infection or an uninfected control (not recorded which).

This clonotype was recorded at least ten times. CDR3 residues: CASSPASGVSYNEQFF. As DNA, the CDR3 is TGCGCCAGTTCTCCGGCTAGCGGTGTATCCTACAATGAGCAGTTCTTC. This chain connects TRBV5-1 to TRBJ2-1, with 7 bases identical to TRBD2. CDR3 length: 16 amino acids. Per the germline V gene, CDR1 is SGHRS and CDR2 is YFSETQ. With 8 bases clipped from V and 1 base from J, the junction kept 12 bases outside the gene matches.

This clonotype showed up many times. The chain couples TRBV14 to TRBJ2-7; TRBD2 agrees at 10 bases. Germline V gene data show CDR1 as SGHDN and CDR2 as FVKESK. The CDR3 sequence is 18 residues long. The J segment lost 2 bases and the V segment lost 2 bases, leaving 12 bases of the junction unmatched. The CDR3 bases are TGTGCCAGCAGCCAAACTCTAGCTAGCGGGGGACTACCCTACGAGCAGTACTTC. Translated, it gives CASSQTLASGGLPYEQYF.

This clonotype was recorded a few times. The rearrangement links TRBV7-2 to TRBJ1-5; D uncertain. This CDR3 is 13 amino acids long. Germline V gene sequence: CDR1 SGHTA, CDR2 FQGNSA. Trimming removed 4 bases at V and 9 bases at J, with 13 bases between. The CDR3: CASSSTHLAPQHF. The CDR3 nucleotides are TGTGCCAGCAGCTCCACTCACCTTGCGCCCCAGCATTTT.

This clonotype was observed many times. V and J are TRBV5-5 and TRBJ2-3, with D possibly matching TRBD1 (5 bases). The germline gives CDR1 SGHKS, CDR2 YYEKEE (reference sequence). The CDR3 runs to 14 residues. Between the trimmed V and J ends, which lost 6 bases and 0 bases, there was a span of 11 bases. DNA for the CDR3: TGTGCCAGCAAAAGTCAGGGTAGCACAGATACGCAGTATTTT. Protein: CASKSQGSTDTQYF.

At least ten counts were recorded for this clonotype. The rearrangement joins TRBV29-1 to TRBJ1-1, with D unclear. Germline CDR1 reads SQVTM; CDR2 reads ANQGSEA. The V gene lost 3 bases and the J gene lost 10 bases, with 15 bases spanning the gap. The CDR3 is made up of 12 amino acids. The CDR3 spells CSVDKAVLGAFF. For the CDR3, the DNA is TGCAGCGTTGATAAGGCCGTACTGGGAGCTTTCTTT.

This clonotype came up many times. The rearrangement uses TRBV21-1 and TRBJ2-7. TRBV21-1 is reported as a pseudogene. The CDR3 sequence is 13 residues long. The DNA of the CDR3 is TGTGCCAGCAGGGTACGGATAACCTACGAGCAGTACTTC. This encodes CASRVRITYEQYF.

This rearrangement joins TRBV7-8 to TRBJ1-1; D gene ambiguous. The germline V gene encodes CDR1 SGHVS and CDR2 FQNEAQ. This CDR3 has 16 residues. Between the trimmed V and J ends, which lost 0 bases and 5 bases, there was a span of 16 bases. This CDR3 reads CASSLAQSGGGTEAFF. CDR3 DNA sequence: TGTGCCAGCAGCTTAGCGCAATCGGGCGGTGGGACTGAAGCTTTCTTT. The whole variable domain, filled in from reference TRBV7-8 and TRBJ1-1, reads GAGVSQSPRYKVAKRGQDVALRCDPISGHVSLFWYQQALGQGPEFLTYFQNEAQLDKSGLPSDRFFAERPEGSVSTLKIQRTQQEDSAVYLCASSLAQSGGGTEAFFGQGTRLTVV.

This clonotype was counted ten times or more. The rearrangement uses TRBV18 and TRBJ1-1, with TRBD1 matching over 10 bases. The CDR3 runs 15 residues. The junction had 5 bases not matched to a gene; V was cut back by 3 bases and J by 4 bases. Germline loops: CDR1 KGHSH, CDR2 LQKENI. CDR3 DNA: TGTGCCAGCTCACCTCTGGACAGGGGGGGCACTGAAGCTTTCTTT. Translated, it gives CASSPLDRGGTEAFF.

The chain uses TRBV3-1 and TRBJ2-6, with D uncertain. Trimming took off 1 base at V and 1 base at J, with 5 bases between the two ends. CDR1 is LGHDT and CDR2 is YNNKEL in the germline V gene (reference sequence). This CDR3 has 15 amino acids. CDR3 bases: TGTGCCAGCAGCCAAGTAGGGTCTGGGGCCAACGTCCTGACTTTC. It codes for CASSQVGSGANVLTF.

This clonotype occurred many times. J is TRBJ1-1 and V is TRBV6-5; no firm D call. The CDR3 is 13 amino acids. V was trimmed by 2 bases and J by 1 base, leaving 5 bases between them. Germline V gene lookup returns CDR1 MNHEY and CDR2 SVGAGI. Here the CDR3 DNA reads TGTGCCAGCAGTTACGGTCCGAACACTGAAGCTTTCTTT. It specifies CASSYGPNTEAFF.

This clonotype has just a few counts. This chain connects TRBV27 to TRBJ2-1; either TRBD1 or TRBD2 may fit D (6 bases each). V was pared by 4 bases and J by 8 bases, with 15 bases between. The germline gives CDR1 MNHEY, CDR2 SMNVEV (reference sequence). The CDR3 consists of 14 residues. The CDR3 is CASSSRGPNDEQFF. The DNA of the CDR3 is TGTGCCAGCAGTTCCCGGGGGCCGAATGATGAGCAGTTCTTC.

This clonotype has at least ten counts. This chain connects TRBV5-1 to TRBJ1-1; D gene uncertain. There are 13 residues in the CDR3. In germline, CDR1 is SGHRS, CDR2 YFSETQ. V was cut by 4 bases and J by 1 base, with 8 bases left in between. This chain's CDR3 is CASSPTPNTEAFF. The CDR3 nucleotides are TGCGCCAGCAGCCCCACACCGAACACTGAAGCTTTCTTT. Full variable domain (remainder filled in from reference TRBV5-1 and TRBJ1-1): KAGVTQTPRYLIKTRGQQVTLSCSPISGHRSVSWYQQTPGQGLQFLFEYFSETQRNKGNFPGRFSGRQFSNSRSEMNVSTLELGDSALYLCASSPTPNTEAFFGQGTRLTVV.

This clonotype came up many times. The CDR3 here is CASSSPFGTEAFF. The CDR3 DNA is TGTGCCAGCAGTTCACCGTTTGGTACTGAAGCTTTCTTT. V gene TRBV27 combines with J gene TRBJ1-1; D unclear. Germline CDR1 is MNHEY and CDR2 is SMNVEV (reference sequence). V lost 4 bases to trimming and J lost 5 bases, with 11 bases between them. This CDR3 spans 13 amino acids.

This clonotype was recorded many times. The chain recombines TRBV9 with TRBJ2-2; 8 positions match TRBD2. The germline V gene encodes CDR1 SGDLS and CDR2 YYNGEE. J lost 1 base, V lost 0 bases, and 5 bases had no gene match. The CDR3 has 17 residues. The CDR3 DNA reads as TGTGCCAGCAGCGTAGGTTGGACTAGCAGGAACACCGGGGAGCTGTTTTTT. Translating it yields CASSVGWTSRNTGELFF.

The V and J genes are TRBV4-2 and TRBJ2-1; TRBD1 matches 9 bases. CDR3 size: 15 residues. J gave up 8 bases and V 3 bases, and 8 bases lay outside the gene matches. Per germline, CDR1 LGHNA and CDR2 YNFKEQ. CDR3 DNA: TGTGCCAGCAGCCAGCCGGGACAGGGTTCGGATGAGCAGTTCTTC. This codes for CASSQPGQGSDEQFF.

The V call is TRBV10-2, the J call TRBJ2-1; no reliable D call. Trimming stripped 2 bases from V and 7 bases from J, with 6 bases between. Germline V gene lookup returns CDR1 WSHSY and CDR2 SAAADI. The CDR3 extends over 12 amino acids. CDR3 protein: CASSEVGNEQFF. CDR3 DNA: TGCGCCAGCAGTGAGGTCGGTAATGAGCAGTTCTTC.

About this clonotype itself: A much larger clone is a single base away; this may be a read error. This rearrangement joins TRBV11-2 to TRBJ2-3; D gene ambiguous. CDR1 is SGHAT, CDR2 FQNNGV, per germline. The CDR3 runs 16 residues. The CDR3 DNA follows: TGTGCCAACAGCTCCCGACCCACCTTGAGCACAGATACGCAGTATTTT. Its translation is CANSSRPTLSTDTQYF.

This clonotype was counted many times. This rearrangement joins TRBV7-9 to TRBJ2-3, with 7 bases that match TRBD1. This CDR3 has 16 residues. The V gene's germline CDR1 is SEHNR and CDR2 FQNEAQ (reference sequence). Trimming at V came to 3 bases and at J to 3 bases, leaving 9 bases not matched to a gene. As DNA, the CDR3 is TGTGCCAGCAGCTTCAAACAGGGGTTCGGAACAGATACGCAGTATTTT. This translates into CASSFKQGFGTDTQYF.

This clonotype was seen repeatedly, ten times or more. This chain connects TRBV20-1 to TRBJ1-1; 9 bases align to TRBD1. The CDR3 covers 14 residues. Germline V CDR1 and CDR2: DFQATT, SNEGSKA (reference sequence). Unmatched junction bases numbered 8, after V lost 6 bases and J lost 3 bases. The CDR3 reads CSASTGGKDTEAFF. The CDR3 region has the DNA TGCAGTGCCTCGACAGGGGGAAAGGACACTGAAGCTTTCTTT.

This clonotype has ten or more counts. This rearrangement joins TRBV18 to TRBJ1-6; weak D call: TRBD1 (6 bases). Looked up from germline, CDR1 is KGHSH and CDR2 is LQKENI. The CDR3 totals 14 residues. Trimming stripped 6 bases from V and 6 bases from J, with 12 bases between. The CDR3 spells CASSGTGANSPLHF. The CDR3 DNA sequence: TGTGCCAGCTCGGGGACGGGGGCTAATTCACCCCTCCACTTT. The full variable domain, in which reference TRBV18 and TRBJ1-6 provide the parts outside the CDR3, is NAGVMQNPRHLVRRRGQEARLRCSPMKGHSHVYWYRQLPEEGLKFMVYLQKENIIDESGMPKERFSAEFPKEGPSILRIQQVVRGDSAAYFCASSGTGANSPLHFGNGTRLTVT.

This clonotype has at least ten counts. The J gene is TRBJ2-4, the V gene TRBV4-1; D gene uncertain. The ends were cut back, 0 bases at V and 1 base at J, with 22 bases in the middle. Germline CDR1 MGHRA, CDR2 YSYEKL. This CDR3 spans 20 amino acids. CDR3 coding DNA: TGCGCCAGCAGCCAAGAAGGTGAAGTGAGACCAAACGTCGCCAAAAACATTCAGTACTTC. Protein sequence: CASSQEGEVRPNVAKNIQYF.

The chain carries TRBV10-3 and TRBJ2-3, with D possibly being TRBD1 or TRBD2 (5 bases each). V gave up 6 bases and J gave up 2 bases, with 12 bases separating them. Germline CDR1 ENHRY, CDR2 SYGVKD. The CDR3 extends over 14 amino acids. The CDR3 sequence is CAISGTQVTDTQYF. For the CDR3, the DNA is TGTGCCATCAGCGGGACGCAGGTCACAGATACGCAGTATTTT.

This clonotype was seen ten or more times. This chain joins TRBV11-3 and TRBJ2-3; possibly TRBD1 for D (6 bases). V was shortened by 2 bases and J by 8 bases, with 8 bases between the two germline ends. Germline loops: CDR1 SGHNT, CDR2 YENEEA. The CDR3 is 12 amino acids. The DNA for the CDR3 is TGTGCCAGCAGCTTACAGGGGCTTACGCAGTATTTT. Translating it yields CASSLQGLTQYF.

This clonotype has just a few counts. V is TRBV12-3 or TRBV12-4 and J is TRBJ1-2; D gene uncertain. The CDR3 is made up of 14 amino acids. Trimming stripped 6 bases from V and 4 bases from J, with 15 bases between. This chain's CDR3 is CASSPRGNGYGYTF. In nucleotides, the CDR3 is TGTGCCAGCAGCCCCCGCGGGAACGGCTATGGCTACACCTTC.

V is TRBV7-8 and J is TRBJ1-5; TRBD1 matches 7 bases. The trim removed 5 bases at V and 0 bases at J, leaving 4 bases unmatched. Germline V gene lookup returns CDR1 SGHVS and CDR2 FQNEAQ. This CDR3 has 15 residues. The CDR3 DNA follows: TGTGCCAGCAGCGGAAACAGGGGTAGCAATCAGCCCCAGCATTTT. It encodes CASSGNRGSNQPQHF.

This clonotype was seen ten or more times. The J gene is TRBJ1-6, the V gene TRBV7-9; D possibly corresponds to TRBD1 (5 bases). The V end was cut by 1 base, the J end by 0 bases, with 7 bases between. The CDR3 is 16 amino acids. Germline V gene data show CDR1 as SEHNR and CDR2 as FQNEAQ (reference sequence). The CDR3 region is CASSLGQSSYNSPLHF. CDR3 coding DNA: TGTGCCAGCAGCTTAGGACAGAGCTCCTATAATTCACCCCTCCACTTT.